Listed below are T cell receptor beta chains from one sample, sequenced in a study of blood T cells in healthy people across ages. Via MiXCR, TCRdb re-called the 5' RACE reads, giving one row per CDR3 protein. The sample lists 600,000 to 1,000,000 distinct CDR3 sequences; about three fifths were seen once. Specimen: blood. The receptors originated from a man aged 25 to 40 in good health. CDR3s include the opening cysteine and the closing phenylalanine or tryptophan. The order of the fields is V gene, D gene, clone size, J gene, CDR3 protein, CDR3 DNA. A D gene is named only where the DNA matches it firmly. Not all rows give a size; the values are once, few, many and, for expanded clones, a class.

>TRBV29-1|NA|NA|TRBJ2-7
CSVETLESYEQYF
TGCAGCGTTGAAACGTTGGAATCCTACGAGCAGTACTTC
>TRBV5-6|NA|NA|TRBJ2-1
CAGSMQVVSSYNEQFF
TGTGCCGGCAGCATGCAGGTGGTCTCCTCCTACAATGAGCAGTTCTTC
>TRBV9|TRBD1|NA|TRBJ1-6
CASSTGQNYNSPLHF
TGTGCCAGCAGCACGGGACAGAACTATAATTCACCCCTCCACTTT
>TRBV12-3/TRBV12-4|NA|few|TRBJ2-3
CASSCRGGGDMQYF
TGTGCCAGCAGTTGCAGGGGGGGAGGAGATATGCAGTATTTT
>TRBV6-2/TRBV6-3|NA|NA|TRBJ2-1
CASSYSGWNNEQFF
TGTGCCAGCAGTTACTCTGGGTGGAACAATGAGCAGTTCTTC
>TRBV3-1|TRBD2|NA|TRBJ2-7
CASRRAGTSGEQYF
TGTGCCAGCAGGCGGGCCGGGACTAGCGGAGAGCAGTACTTC
>TRBV13|TRBD2|few|TRBJ2-7
CASSTSSGVSSYEQYF
TGTGCCAGCAGCACCTCTAGCGGGGTGAGCTCCTACGAGCAGTACTTC
>TRBV29-1|TRBD1|NA|TRBJ1-2
CSVDSRASGQIVFRGYTF
TGCAGCGTTGATTCCCGCGCCTCGGGACAGATTGTTTTTCGGGGCTACACCTTC
>TRBV20-1|TRBD2|few|TRBJ2-1
CSARETSLGEQFF
TGCAGTGCTAGGGAGACTAGCCTAGGTGAGCAGTTCTTC
>TRBV13|NA|few|TRBJ2-6
CATDGGNSGANVLTF
TGTGCCACGGACGGGGGAAACTCTGGGGCCAACGTCCTGACTTTC
>TRBV6-6|TRBD1|NA|TRBJ2-1
CATTGAINEQFF
TGTGCAACGACAGGGGCTATCAATGAGCAGTTCTTC
>TRBV2|TRBD2|NA|TRBJ2-5
CASGVESLAGDETQYF
TGTGCCAGCGGTGTCGAGTCACTAGCGGGGGATGAGACCCAGTACTTC
>TRBV29-1|NA|few|TRBJ2-3
CSVEVVGGSVVTDTQYF
TGCAGCGTTGAAGTGGTAGGGGGGAGCGTCGTAACAGATACGCAGTATTTT
>TRBV18|TRBD1|many|TRBJ2-1
CASSTGVNNEQFF
TGTGCCAGCTCGACAGGGGTCAACAATGAGCAGTTCTTC
>TRBV29-1|NA|few|TRBJ2-5
CSGGGGETQYF
TGCAGCGGAGGAGGGGGAGAGACCCAGTACTTC
>TRBV7-2|NA|NA|TRBJ2-3
CASTEGGGPLTDTQYF
TGTGCCAGCACCGAGGGAGGGGGGCCACTCACAGACACGCAGTATTTT
>TRBV20-1|NA|NA|TRBJ1-6
CSATDGDSPLHF
TGCAGTGCCACGGACGGCGATTCACCCCTCCACTTT
>TRBV12-3/TRBV12-4|TRBD1|NA|TRBJ2-7
CASSDGTGYYEQYF
TGTGCCAGCAGTGACGGGACAGGGTACTACGAGCAGTACTTC
>TRBV6-5|NA|few|TRBJ2-1
CASSQGWGNEQFF
TGTGCCAGCAGTCAGGGGTGGGGTAATGAGCAGTTCTTC
>TRBV6-5|NA|few|TRBJ2-7
CASSDPLENEQYF
TGTGCCAGCAGTGACCCCCTGGAGAACGAGCAGTACTTC
>TRBV7-2|TRBD2|NA|TRBJ2-1
CASLSGSRDGEQFF
TGTGCCAGCCTTAGCGGGAGCCGTGACGGTGAGCAGTTCTTC
>TRBV5-8|TRBD2|NA|TRBJ2-3
CASSSRGGFTDTQYF
TGTGCCAGCAGCTCACGGGGGGGATTCACAGATACGCAGTATTTT
>TRBV20-1|TRBD1|NA|TRBJ2-7
CSANRDRSRNEQYF
TGCAGTGCGAACCGGGACAGAAGCCGAAATGAGCAGTACTTC
>TRBV4-3|NA|NA|TRBJ2-1
CASSQVRYNEQFF
TGCGCCAGCAGCCAAGTGCGGTACAATGAGCAGTTCTTC
>TRBV6-1|NA|many|TRBJ2-3
CASRSHGGSPDTQYF
TGTGCCAGCAGGTCCCACGGGGGCTCCCCAGATACGCAGTATTTT
>TRBV20-1|TRBD2|NA|TRBJ2-1
CSVRGGLAGNEQFF
TGCAGTGTCCGGGGGGGACTAGCAGGTAATGAGCAGTTCTTC
>TRBV4-2|NA|few|TRBJ1-6
CASSQDTVRAEQNSPLHF
TGTGCCAGCAGCCAAGATACGGTTAGGGCCGAGCAGAATTCACCCCTCCACTTT
>TRBV4-3|NA|few|TRBJ2-1
CASSYQTRMNEQFF
TGCGCCAGCAGCTACCAGACCCGAATGAATGAGCAGTTCTTC
>TRBV6-5|NA|once|TRBJ2-5
CASSYRPSVEYEQYF
TGTGCCAGCAGTTACAGGCCCAGCGTTGAGTATGAGCAGTACTTC
>TRBV7-8|NA|NA|TRBJ1-2
CASSNVQGVHGYTF
TGTGCCAGCAGCAATGTACAGGGTGTCCATGGCTACACCTTC
>TRBV29-1|NA|NA|TRBJ2-5
CSVEDLKQGVQETQYF
TGCAGCGTTGAAGATCTTAAGCAGGGAGTCCAAGAGACCCAGTACTTC
>TRBV7-2|NA|NA|TRBJ2-7
CASSLRQSGALYEQYF
TGTGCCAGCAGCTTACGGCAGTCAGGGGCTCTCTACGAGCAGTACTTC
>TRBV7-2|NA|NA|TRBJ1-5
CASSWEEGQNQPQHF
TGTGCCAGCAGCTGGGAGGAAGGTCAAAATCAGCCCCAGCATTTT
>TRBV2|NA|few|TRBJ2-7
CASSVFQQSEQYF
TGTGCCAGCAGTGTATTCCAGCAGAGCGAGCAGTACTTC
>TRBV20-1|TRBD1|NA|TRBJ2-5
CSAKRAQGRETQYF
TGCAGTGCTAAGAGAGCACAGGGGAGAGAGACCCAGTACTTC
>TRBV7-2|TRBD2|NA|TRBJ2-3
CASSMGLAIMDAQYF
TGTGCCAGCAGCATGGGACTAGCTATCATGGATGCGCAGTATTTT
>TRBV6-5|NA|few|TRBJ2-1
CASSKDRYNEQFF
TGTGCCAGCAGCAAAGACAGGTACAATGAGCAGTTCTTC
>TRBV12-3/TRBV12-4|NA|NA|TRBJ2-7
CASSSSGNPHEQYF
TGTGCCAGCAGCTCATCAGGGAACCCCCACGAGCAGTACTTC
>TRBV29-1|NA|NA|TRBJ1-1
CSVGDGDTEAFF
TGCAGCGTGGGGGACGGAGACACTGAAGCTTTCTTT
>TRBV12-3/TRBV12-4|TRBD2|NA|TRBJ2-1
CASRAGRGSYNEQFF
TGTGCCAGCAGAGCCGGGAGGGGGTCCTACAATGAGCAGTTCTTC
>TRBV6-6|NA|few|TRBJ1-2
CASSLRVTGYTF
TGTGCCAGCAGTTTGCGGGTAACCGGCTACACCTTC